This T cell receptor beta chain was recovered during a study of blood T cell repertoires in COVID-19 (dated by TCRdb to the early 2020s). Study-wide context: The collaborator samples originated in the United States, Italy and Spain and spanned the acute and convalescent phases of COVID-19. The prospective study material was composed of cDNA or gDNA derived from T cells, B-cell-depleted T cells, or PBMCs. Samples came from the ongoing ImmuneRACE study (first 160 participants) plus 1,254 subjects from 6 global collaborators. Where available, HLA class I and class II types were taken from metadata supplied by the sample provider and were not determined by assay-based typing. The repertoires were released in a freely available public database meant as a resource for research on the immune response to SARS-CoV-2. Nearly every sample came with metadata listing a de-identified subject ID, COVID-19 status, age in years and sex. Subjects who had been exposed to COVID-19, were actively infected with it, or had recovered from it provided the deeply sampled blood TCRbeta repertoires that made up the dataset. Beyond this particular receptor, the publication reports: The amount of clinical and demographic metadata varied by source and participant and was provided uncurated.

From the cysteine through the phenylalanine, the CDR3 covers 16 amino acids. Kept here is only the CDR3 DNA, which spans 48 bases and is read in frame from base 1. The germline V gene provides CDR1 ENHRY and CDR2 SYGVKD. Trimming costs V 6 bases and J 8 bases, and their ends lie 25 bases apart. Whole blood was collected in K2EDTA tubes by collaborating institutions according to the institutions' own protocols. For TCRbeta analysis, collaborators shipped samples in one of three forms: frozen whole blood, isolated PBMCs, or DNA extracted from either of those sample types. In regard to this clone: There is no known antigen for this receptor. Per-nucleotide qualities are absent, and no much larger clonotype sits a single base away.

The immunoSEQ Assay, a bias-controlled multiplex PCR, was used to amplify TCRbeta CDR3 regions from genomic DNA. In the source study's methods: Nucleated cell counts per sample were estimated from amplification of reference gene primers within the assay. To quantify the absolute abundance of each unique TCRbeta CDR3 rearrangement, sequence reads were collapsed and filtered. For each sample, productive Simpson clonality was calculated as the square root of Simpson's diversity index over productive rearrangements. The table was pulled from immuneACCESS by TCRdb, which kept in-frame rearrangements only. Such tables lose some clones; where checked, under half of the loss comes from unresolved V genes, and the rest has no known cause. That table furnishes V, J and clone size, whereas the DNA furnished D and trimming. The sample table shows more than 90,000 clones, and approximately 78% are seen once. The ten largest clonotypes hold 7% to 9.5% of the sample.

The sample comprised peripheral blood. The chain is assembled from TRBV10-3 and TRBJ1-2; the D gene is possibly TRBD1, with 5 bases matching. This TCR was recovered from a man in his sixties or seventies with acute or convalescent COVID-19. The nucleotides are TGTGCCATCAGCGGGGACTCGCGGCGTCTATTGGGAGGCTACACCTTC. The encoded protein is CAISGDSRRLLGGYTF.